The 11 T cell receptor beta chains below were found in one sample sequenced in a study of T cell responses to AZD1222 COVID-19 vaccine. The table came from immunoSEQ multiplex PCR; TCRdb's copy has only in-frame clones and leaves some out. The sample includes tens of thousands of clones, roughly 82% of them seen just once. The sample consisted of peripheral blood, taken on day 0 of AZD1222 vaccination. These receptors were collected from an adult in good health.

The V gene is TRBV7-9, the J gene TRBJ2-7, with a weak D call TRBD1 (8 bases). The CDR3 spans 16 residues. The germline V gene has CDR1 SEHNR and CDR2 FQNEAQ (reference sequence). Trimming stripped 4 bases from V and 2 bases from J, with 18 bases between. The CDR3 DNA reads as TGTGCCAGCAGCTACGGACAGGGAGGGTCTACCTACGAGCAGTACTTC. This sequence encodes CASSYGQGGSTYEQYF.

V is TRBV3-1 (or the pseudogene TRBV3-2) and J is TRBJ2-6, with D possibly TRBD1 on 6 matching bases. Germline V gene data show CDR1 as LGHDT and CDR2 as YNNKEL (reference sequence). The CDR3 totals 17 residues. The germline V and J ends were trimmed by 1 base and 0 bases, with 10 bases remaining between them. The CDR3, as DNA: TGTGCCAGCAGCCAAGTCGGCAGGGGCTCTGGGGCCAACGTCCTGACTTTC. Encoded protein: CASSQVGRGSGANVLTF.

The rearrangement joins TRBV28 to TRBJ2-3; the D is unclear. V was cut by 5 bases and J by 5 bases, with 11 bases left in between. The CDR3 loop spans 13 amino acids. Germline V gene data show CDR1 as MDHEN and CDR2 as SYDVKM. CDR3 nucleotides: TGTGCCAGCAGTCCGGGCTTAGGAGATACGCAGTATTTT. This codes for CASSPGLGDTQYF.

A single count supports this clone. This rearrangement joins TRBV4-2 to TRBJ1-2; D might be TRBD1 (6 bases). V shed 4 bases and J shed 7 bases, with 19 bases lying between them. From germline, CDR1 is LGHNA and CDR2 YNFKEQ. The CDR3 extends over 15 amino acids. The CDR3 loop is CASSPGDGAVGGYTF. DNA of the CDR3: TGTGCCAGCAGCCCAGGGGACGGAGCCGTGGGTGGCTACACCTTC.

The chain links TRBV10-3 to TRBJ1-4; D is unresolved. Germline V gene lookup returns CDR1 ENHRY and CDR2 SYGVKD. This CDR3 has 15 amino acids. Trimming removed 10 bases at V and 3 bases at J, with 18 bases between. The CDR3 region is CATSQWAVANEKLFF. The CDR3 DNA follows: TGTGCCACCAGCCAGTGGGCGGTCGCTAATGAAAAACTGTTTTTT.

The gene calls are TRBV7-6 and TRBJ1-1; D not certain. Trimming removed 3 bases at V and 2 bases at J, with 7 bases between. The CDR3 length is 13 residues. Per germline, CDR1 SGHVS and CDR2 FNYEAQ. The CDR3 DNA reads TGTGCCAGCAGCTTGGGAGAAAACACTGAAGCTTTCTTT. Translating it yields CASSLGENTEAFF.

V gene TRBV11-3 combines with J gene TRBJ2-7; no clear D gene. Deletions cut 3 bases from V and 0 bases from J, with 0 bases between. This CDR3 contains 11 residues. CDR1 and CDR2 (germline): SGHNT, YENEEA. In DNA, the CDR3 is TGTGCCAGCAGCTTCTCCTACGAGCAGTACTTC. Amino acid sequence: CASSFSYEQYF.

The chain links TRBV3-1 (or the pseudogene TRBV3-2) to TRBJ1-3; a possible D gene is TRBD1 (6 bases). V was cut by 5 bases and J by 0 bases, with 20 bases left in between. The germline gives CDR1 LGHDT, CDR2 YNNKEL (reference sequence). The CDR3 is 18 residues long. CDR3 DNA: TGTGCCAGCAGCGCGGGGGCGCGTGCGGCCCTCTCTGGAAACACCATATATTTT. Translation gives CASSAGARAALSGNTIYF.

This clone appeared a single time. The chain carries TRBV9 and TRBJ2-7; 7 bases are shared with TRBD2. CDR1 and CDR2 (germline): SGDLS, YYNGEE. This CDR3 contains 13 residues. V shed 3 bases, J shed 5 bases, and the junction held 5 bases outside the gene matches. CDR3 in amino acids: CASSGTSFHEQYF. The DNA of the CDR3 is TGTGCCAGCAGCGGGACTAGTTTCCACGAGCAGTACTTC.

The chain links TRBV4-1 to TRBJ1-6; tentatively, D is TRBD1 (5 bases). CDR1 and CDR2 from the germline V gene are MGHRA and YSYEKL. V lost 0 bases to trimming and J lost 8 bases, with 17 bases between them. There are 17 residues in the CDR3. The CDR3 loop reads CASSQERLQAIHSPLHF. The DNA for the CDR3 is TGCGCCAGCAGCCAAGAACGATTACAGGCTATACATTCACCCCTCCACTTT.

This chain uses TRBV12-3 or TRBV12-4 with TRBJ2-7; 8 bases agree with TRBD2. V shed 1 base and J 4 bases; nucleotides not matched to a gene: 0. The CDR3 length is 13 residues. CDR3: CASSLVAGYEQYF. The CDR3 DNA is TGTGCCAGCAGTTTAGTAGCGGGATACGAGCAGTACTTC.